These T cell receptor beta chains were read from a single sample in a study of CD8+ T cells in alopecia areata. Using immunoSEQ multiplex PCR, the repertoire was profiled, and TCRdb retains in-frame clones only, with some absent. The table records about 82,000 clones, roughly 51% of them present only once. The specimen was NKG2D-high CD8+ T cells sorted from blood. Receptor source: a human donor with alopecia areata. Both conserved end residues are part of each CDR3. Each record gives: clone size, D gene, J gene, V gene, CDR3 protein, CDR3 DNA. A D gene is named only where the DNA matches it firmly. Where a row states a size, it is once, few, many or the class of an expanded clone; other rows omit it.

size: NA; D: NA; J: TRBJ2-3; V: TRBV11-2; CDR3: CASREGDTQYF; DNA: TGTGCCAGCAGAGAAGGAGATACGCAGTATTTT
size: NA; D: NA; J: TRBJ2-1; V: TRBV29-1; CDR3: CSVPTDIQSQFF; DNA: TGCAGCGTCCCAACCGACATCCAATCCCAGTTCTTC
size: NA; D: TRBD1; J: TRBJ1-2; V: TRBV5-6; CDR3: CASSLLYRGPSGYTF; DNA: TGTGCCAGCAGTCTTCTTTACAGGGGGCCGAGTGGCTACACCTTC
size: NA; D: NA; J: TRBJ2-7; V: TRBV20-1; CDR3: CSAPFNYEQYF; DNA: TGCAGTGCTCCTTTTAACTACGAGCAGTACTTC
size: few; D: NA; J: TRBJ2-1; V: TRBV29-1; CDR3: CSARVDEQFF; DNA: TGCAGCGCCCGAGTGGATGAGCAGTTCTTC
size: NA; D: TRBD1; J: TRBJ2-3; V: TRBV27; CDR3: CASSLGGTGKLYF; DNA: TGTGCCAGCAGTCTCGGGGGGACAGGGAAGCTTTATTTT
size: NA; D: NA; J: TRBJ2-7; V: TRBV27; CDR3: CASSSGAGGYEQYF; DNA: TGTGCCAGCAGTTCGGGGGCAGGGGGGTACGAGCAGTACTTC
size: few; D: NA; J: TRBJ2-1; V: TRBV7-9; CDR3: CASSFGIGDEQFF; DNA: TGTGCCAGCAGCTTTGGGATCGGAGATGAGCAGTTCTTC
size: NA; D: NA; J: TRBJ1-6; V: TRBV2; CDR3: CASSVWGDSPLHF; DNA: TGTGCCAGCAGTGTCTGGGGAGATTCACCCCTCCACTTT
size: NA; D: NA; J: TRBJ2-5; V: TRBV29-1; CDR3: CSVSWDPAQETQYF; DNA: TGCAGCGTTAGTTGGGACCCTGCCCAAGAGACCCAGTACTTC
size: NA; D: NA; J: TRBJ1-1; V: TRBV30; CDR3: CAWSPQGTEAFF; DNA: TGTGCCTGGAGCCCTCAAGGGACTGAAGCTTTCTTT
size: NA; D: NA; J: TRBJ1-2; V: TRBV5-1; CDR3: CASSLWWGTNGYGYTF; DNA: TGCGCCAGCAGCCTTTGGTGGGGCACCAACGGCTATGGCTACACCTTC
size: NA; D: TRBD1; J: TRBJ2-3; V: TRBV29-1; CDR3: CSVEGIGTGFQSSWPDTQYF; DNA: TGCAGCGTTGAAGGGATTGGGACAGGGTTCCAATCAAGCTGGCCCGATACGCAGTATTTT
size: NA; D: TRBD2; J: TRBJ2-1; V: TRBV7-6; CDR3: CASSLSSGVDRQFF; DNA: TGTGCCAGCAGCTTAAGTAGCGGGGTTGATAGGCAGTTCTTC
size: once; D: TRBD2; J: TRBJ2-1; V: TRBV7-8; CDR3: CASSLVSLYGTSGHEQFF; DNA: TGTGCCAGCAGCTTAGTTTCGCTATATGGGACTAGTGGCCATGAGCAGTTCTTC
size: NA; D: TRBD1; J: TRBJ1-1; V: TRBV29-1; CDR3: CSGDRGREAFF; DNA: TGCAGCGGTGACAGGGGGCGTGAAGCTTTCTTT
size: NA; D: TRBD1; J: TRBJ2-5; V: TRBV5-6; CDR3: CASSWDRGETQYF; DNA: TGTGCCAGCAGCTGGGACAGGGGTGAGACCCAGTACTTC
size: NA; D: NA; J: TRBJ2-7; V: TRBV4-1; CDR3: CASSQESGVTAYEQYF; DNA: TGCGCCAGCAGCCAAGAAAGCGGAGTAACGGCCTACGAGCAGTACTTC
size: few; D: NA; J: TRBJ2-6; V: TRBV5-6; CDR3: CASSWGTANSGANVLTF; DNA: TGTGCCAGCAGCTGGGGTACAGCAAACTCTGGGGCCAACGTCCTGACTTTC
size: few; D: NA; J: TRBJ2-1; V: TRBV4-1; CDR3: CASSQLGNEQFF; DNA: TGCGCCAGCAGCCAACTAGGGAATGAGCAGTTCTTC
size: few; D: NA; J: TRBJ2-5; V: TRBV6-6; CDR3: CASSSLAIETQYF; DNA: TGTGCCAGCAGTTCCCTAGCAATCGAGACCCAGTACTTC
size: NA; D: NA; J: TRBJ2-7; V: TRBV5-1; CDR3: CASRSGYEQYF; DNA: TGCGCCAGCAGATCAGGCTACGAGCAGTACTTC
size: NA; D: TRBD1; J: TRBJ2-5; V: TRBV7-2; CDR3: CASSLPGVTGSRKETQYF; DNA: TGTGCCAGCAGCTTACCAGGGGTGACAGGGTCGAGGAAAGAGACCCAGTACTTC
size: NA; D: TRBD1; J: TRBJ2-1; V: TRBV5-4; CDR3: CASSLTGVLEQFF; DNA: TGTGCCAGCAGCTTAACAGGGGTGCTTGAGCAGTTCTTC
size: few; D: NA; J: TRBJ2-5; V: TRBV29-1; CDR3: CSGLGDGETQYF; DNA: TGCAGCGGCCTGGGGGACGGAGAGACCCAGTACTTC
size: NA; D: TRBD1; J: TRBJ2-7; V: TRBV27; CDR3: CASSSLDRVAYEQYF; DNA: TGTGCCAGCAGCTCTCTCGACAGGGTAGCCTACGAGCAGTACTTC
size: few; D: NA; J: TRBJ1-1; V: TRBV5-6; CDR3: CASNPAGANSEAFF; DNA: TGTGCCAGCAACCCCGCAGGGGCAAATTCTGAAGCTTTCTTT
size: NA; D: NA; J: TRBJ2-3; V: TRBV9; CDR3: CASSVGGSTDTQYF; DNA: TGTGCCAGCAGCGTAGGCGGTAGCACAGATACGCAGTATTTT